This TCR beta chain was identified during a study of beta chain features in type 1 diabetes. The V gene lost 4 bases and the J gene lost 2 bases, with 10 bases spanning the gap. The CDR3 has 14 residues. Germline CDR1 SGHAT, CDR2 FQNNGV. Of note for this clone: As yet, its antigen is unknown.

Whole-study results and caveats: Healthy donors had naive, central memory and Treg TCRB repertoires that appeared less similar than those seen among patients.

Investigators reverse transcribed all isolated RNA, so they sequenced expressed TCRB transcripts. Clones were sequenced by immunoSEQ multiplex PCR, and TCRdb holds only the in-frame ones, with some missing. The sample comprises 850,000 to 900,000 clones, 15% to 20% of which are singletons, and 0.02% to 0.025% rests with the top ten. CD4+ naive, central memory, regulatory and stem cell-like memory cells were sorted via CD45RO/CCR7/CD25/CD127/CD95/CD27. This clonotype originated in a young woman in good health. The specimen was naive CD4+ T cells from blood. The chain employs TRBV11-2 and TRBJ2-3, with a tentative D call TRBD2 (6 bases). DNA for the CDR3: TGTGCCAGCAGCTGGAAGGACTACACAGATACGCAGTATTTT. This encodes CASSWKDYTDTQYF.